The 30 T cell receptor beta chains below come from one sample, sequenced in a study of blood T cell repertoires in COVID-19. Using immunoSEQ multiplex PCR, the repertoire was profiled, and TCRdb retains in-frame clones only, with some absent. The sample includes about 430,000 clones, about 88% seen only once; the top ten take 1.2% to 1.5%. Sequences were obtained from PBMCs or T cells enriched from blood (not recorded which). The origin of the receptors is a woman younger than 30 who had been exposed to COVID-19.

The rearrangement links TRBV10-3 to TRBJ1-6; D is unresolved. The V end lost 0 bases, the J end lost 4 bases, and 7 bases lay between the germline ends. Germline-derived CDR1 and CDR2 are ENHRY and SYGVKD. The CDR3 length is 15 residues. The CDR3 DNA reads TGTGCCATCAGTGAGTCCACAGCTTATAATTCACCCCTCCACTTT. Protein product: CAISESTAYNSPLHF.

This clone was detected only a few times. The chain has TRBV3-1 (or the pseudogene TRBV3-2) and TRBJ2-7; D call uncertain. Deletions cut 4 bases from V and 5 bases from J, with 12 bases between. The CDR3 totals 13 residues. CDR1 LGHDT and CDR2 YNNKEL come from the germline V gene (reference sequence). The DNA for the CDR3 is TGTGCCAGCAGCCGCCGTAGTCTCAACGAGCAGTACTTC. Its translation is CASSRRSLNEQYF.

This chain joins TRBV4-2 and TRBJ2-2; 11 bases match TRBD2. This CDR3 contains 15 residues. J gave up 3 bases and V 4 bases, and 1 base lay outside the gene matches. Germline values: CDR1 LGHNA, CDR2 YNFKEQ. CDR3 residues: CASSPTSGDTGELFF. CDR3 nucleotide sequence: TGTGCCAGCAGCCCGACTAGCGGGGACACCGGGGAGCTGTTTTTT.

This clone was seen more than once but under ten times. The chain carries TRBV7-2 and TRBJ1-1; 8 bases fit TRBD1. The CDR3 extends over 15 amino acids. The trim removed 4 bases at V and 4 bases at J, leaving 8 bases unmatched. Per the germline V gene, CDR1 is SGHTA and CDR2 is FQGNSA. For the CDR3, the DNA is TGTGCCAGCAGCTCAACCGGGACAGGCGGCACTGAAGCTTTCTTT. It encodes CASSSTGTGGTEAFF.

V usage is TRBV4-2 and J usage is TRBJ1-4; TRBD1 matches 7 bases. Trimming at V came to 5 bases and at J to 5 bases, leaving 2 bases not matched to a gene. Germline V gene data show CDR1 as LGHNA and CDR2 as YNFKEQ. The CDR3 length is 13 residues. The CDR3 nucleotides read TGTGCCAGCAGCTCGGGACAGAATGAAAAACTGTTTTTT. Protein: CASSSGQNEKLFF.

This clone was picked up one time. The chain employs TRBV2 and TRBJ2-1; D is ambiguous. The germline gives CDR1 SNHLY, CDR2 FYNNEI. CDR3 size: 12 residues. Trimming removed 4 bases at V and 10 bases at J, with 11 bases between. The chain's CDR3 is CASSVESWEQFF. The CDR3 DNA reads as TGTGCCAGCAGTGTTGAGTCATGGGAGCAGTTCTTC. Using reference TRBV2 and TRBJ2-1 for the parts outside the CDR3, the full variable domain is EPEVTQTPSHQVTQMGQEVILRCVPISNHLYFYWYRQILGQKVEFLVSFYNNEISEKSEIFDDQFSVERPDGSNFTLKIRSTKLEDSAMYFCASSVESWEQFFGPGTRLTVL.

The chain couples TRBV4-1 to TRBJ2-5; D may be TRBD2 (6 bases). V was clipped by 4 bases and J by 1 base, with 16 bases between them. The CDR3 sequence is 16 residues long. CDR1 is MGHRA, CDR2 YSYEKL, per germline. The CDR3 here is CASSPGWGRTQETQYF. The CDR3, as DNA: TGCGCCAGCAGCCCCGGGTGGGGGAGGACCCAAGAGACCCAGTACTTC.

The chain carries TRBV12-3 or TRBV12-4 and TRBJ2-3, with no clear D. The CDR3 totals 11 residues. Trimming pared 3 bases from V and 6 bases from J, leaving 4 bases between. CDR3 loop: CASSFADTQYF. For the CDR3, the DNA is TGTGCCAGCAGTTTTGCGGATACGCAGTATTTT.

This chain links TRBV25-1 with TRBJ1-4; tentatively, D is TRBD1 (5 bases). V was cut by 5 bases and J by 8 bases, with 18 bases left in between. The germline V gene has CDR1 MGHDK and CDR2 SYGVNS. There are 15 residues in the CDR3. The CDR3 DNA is TGTGCCAGCAGTCATCTACGGGACTCGGGCGAAAAACTGTTTTTT. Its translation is CASSHLRDSGEKLFF.

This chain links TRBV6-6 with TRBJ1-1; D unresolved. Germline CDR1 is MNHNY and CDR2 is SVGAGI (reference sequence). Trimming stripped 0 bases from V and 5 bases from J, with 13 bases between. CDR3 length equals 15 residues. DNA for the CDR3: TGTGCCAGCAGTTACTCGACCCGGTCCGGGACTGAAGCTTTCTTT. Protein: CASSYSTRSGTEAFF.

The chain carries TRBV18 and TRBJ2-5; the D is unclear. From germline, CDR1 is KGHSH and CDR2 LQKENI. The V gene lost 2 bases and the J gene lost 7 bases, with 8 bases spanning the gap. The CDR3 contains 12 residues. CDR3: CASSPFLGTQYF. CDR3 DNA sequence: TGTGCCAGCTCACCATTTCTAGGGACCCAGTACTTC.

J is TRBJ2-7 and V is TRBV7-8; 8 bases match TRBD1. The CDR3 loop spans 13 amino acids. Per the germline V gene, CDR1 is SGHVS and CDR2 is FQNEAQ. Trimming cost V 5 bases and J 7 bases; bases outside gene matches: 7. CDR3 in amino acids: CASSADRAGEQYF. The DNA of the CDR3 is TGTGCCAGCAGCGCGGACAGGGCGGGGGAGCAGTACTTC.

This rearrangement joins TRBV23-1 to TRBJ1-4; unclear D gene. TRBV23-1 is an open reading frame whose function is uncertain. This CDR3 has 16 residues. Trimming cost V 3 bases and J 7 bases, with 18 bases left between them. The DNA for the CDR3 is TGCGCCAGCAGTCACGTTCGGAACAGCCACAGTGAAAAACTGTTTTTT. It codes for CASSHVRNSHSEKLFF.

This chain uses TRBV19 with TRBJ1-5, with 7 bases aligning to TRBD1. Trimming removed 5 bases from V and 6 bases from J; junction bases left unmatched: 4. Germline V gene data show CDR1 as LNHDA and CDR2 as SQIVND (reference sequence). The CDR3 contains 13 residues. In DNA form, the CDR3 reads TGTGCCAGTAGTCCCGACAGGGCTCAGCCCCAGCATTTT. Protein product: CASSPDRAQPQHF.

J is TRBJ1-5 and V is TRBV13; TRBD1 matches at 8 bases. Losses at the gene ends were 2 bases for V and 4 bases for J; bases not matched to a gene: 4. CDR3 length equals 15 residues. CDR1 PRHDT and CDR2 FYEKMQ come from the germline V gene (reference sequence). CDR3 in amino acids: CASSLRQGANQPQHF. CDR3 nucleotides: TGTGCCAGCAGCTTAAGGCAGGGGGCGAATCAGCCCCAGCATTTT.

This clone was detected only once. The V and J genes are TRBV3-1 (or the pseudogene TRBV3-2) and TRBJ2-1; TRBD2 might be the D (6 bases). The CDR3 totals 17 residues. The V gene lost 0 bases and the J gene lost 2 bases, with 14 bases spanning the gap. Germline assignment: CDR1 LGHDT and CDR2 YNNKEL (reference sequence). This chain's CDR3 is CASSQEALASPYNEQFF. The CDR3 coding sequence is TGTGCCAGCAGCCAAGAAGCACTAGCCTCCCCCTACAATGAGCAGTTCTTC.

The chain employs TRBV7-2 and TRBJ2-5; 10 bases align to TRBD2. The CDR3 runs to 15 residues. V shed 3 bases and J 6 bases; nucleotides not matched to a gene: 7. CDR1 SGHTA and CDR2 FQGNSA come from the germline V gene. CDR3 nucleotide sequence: TGTGCCAGCAGCTTGGATAGCGGGGGGATAAAGACCCAGTACTTC. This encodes CASSLDSGGIKTQYF. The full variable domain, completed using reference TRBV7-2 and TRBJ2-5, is GAGVSQSPSNKVTEKGKDVELRCDPISGHTALYWYRQSLGQGLEFLIYFQGNSAPDKSGLPSDRFSAERTGGSVSTLTIQRTQQEDSAVYLCASSLDSGGIKTQYFGPGTRLLVL.

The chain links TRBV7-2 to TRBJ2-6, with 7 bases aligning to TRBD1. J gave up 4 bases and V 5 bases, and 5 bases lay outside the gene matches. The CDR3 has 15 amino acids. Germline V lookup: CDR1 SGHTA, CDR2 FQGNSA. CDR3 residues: CASSPGTVGANVLTF. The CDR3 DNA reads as TGTGCCAGCAGCCCCGGGACAGTGGGGGCCAACGTCCTGACTTTC.

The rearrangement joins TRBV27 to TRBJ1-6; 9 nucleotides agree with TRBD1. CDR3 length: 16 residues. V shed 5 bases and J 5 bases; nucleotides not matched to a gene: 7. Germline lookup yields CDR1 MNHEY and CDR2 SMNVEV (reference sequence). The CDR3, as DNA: TGTGCCAGCAGTGTTCAGGGACAGGGTAATAATTCACCCCTCCACTTT. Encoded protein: CASSVQGQGNNSPLHF.

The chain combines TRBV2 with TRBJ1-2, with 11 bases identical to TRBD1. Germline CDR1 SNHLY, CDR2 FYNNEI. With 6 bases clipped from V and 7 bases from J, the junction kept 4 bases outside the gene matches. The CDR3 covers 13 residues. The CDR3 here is CASSGQGAGGYTF. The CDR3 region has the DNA TGTGCCAGCAGCGGACAGGGGGCGGGTGGCTACACCTTC.

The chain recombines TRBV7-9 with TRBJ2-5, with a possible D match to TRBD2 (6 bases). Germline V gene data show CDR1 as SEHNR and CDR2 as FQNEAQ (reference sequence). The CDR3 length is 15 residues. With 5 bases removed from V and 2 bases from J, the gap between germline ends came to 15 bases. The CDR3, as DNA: TGTGCCAGCAGCCCAACAGCCGGGAGACAAGAGACCCAGTACTTC. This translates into CASSPTAGRQETQYF.

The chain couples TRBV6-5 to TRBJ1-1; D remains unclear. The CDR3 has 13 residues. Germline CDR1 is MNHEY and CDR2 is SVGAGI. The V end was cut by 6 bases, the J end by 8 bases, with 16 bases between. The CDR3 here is CASRATDIVEAFF. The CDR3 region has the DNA TGTGCCAGCAGAGCCACAGACATTGTCGAAGCTTTCTTT.

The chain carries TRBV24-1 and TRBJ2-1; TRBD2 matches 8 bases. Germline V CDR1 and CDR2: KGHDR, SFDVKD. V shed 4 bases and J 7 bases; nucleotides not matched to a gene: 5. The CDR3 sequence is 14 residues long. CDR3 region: CATSESLAVNEQFF. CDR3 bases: TGTGCCACCAGTGAGTCACTAGCGGTTAATGAGCAGTTCTTC.

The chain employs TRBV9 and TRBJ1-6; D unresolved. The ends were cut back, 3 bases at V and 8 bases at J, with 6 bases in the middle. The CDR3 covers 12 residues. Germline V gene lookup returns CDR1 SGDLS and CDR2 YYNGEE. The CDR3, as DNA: TGTGCCAGCAGCGACGAGGATTCACCCCTCCACTTT. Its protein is CASSDEDSPLHF.

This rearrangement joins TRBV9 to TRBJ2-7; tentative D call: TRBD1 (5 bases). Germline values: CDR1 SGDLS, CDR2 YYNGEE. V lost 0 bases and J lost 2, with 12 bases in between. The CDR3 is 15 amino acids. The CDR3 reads CASSVEVGATYEQYF. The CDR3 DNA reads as TGTGCCAGCAGCGTAGAGGTAGGGGCCACCTACGAGCAGTACTTC.

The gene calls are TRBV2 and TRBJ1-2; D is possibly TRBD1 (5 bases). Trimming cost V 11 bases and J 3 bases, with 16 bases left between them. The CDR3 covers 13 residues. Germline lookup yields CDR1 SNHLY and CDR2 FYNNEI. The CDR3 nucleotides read TGTGCCGCCCGTCAGGGTTTGGACTATGGCTACACCTTC. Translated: CAARQGLDYGYTF.

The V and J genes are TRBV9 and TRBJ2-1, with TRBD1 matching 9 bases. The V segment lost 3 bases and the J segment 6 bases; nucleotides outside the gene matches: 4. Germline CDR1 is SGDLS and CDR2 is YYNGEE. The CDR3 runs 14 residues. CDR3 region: CASSAGQGLNEQFF. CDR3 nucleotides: TGTGCCAGCAGCGCAGGACAGGGGCTCAATGAGCAGTTCTTC. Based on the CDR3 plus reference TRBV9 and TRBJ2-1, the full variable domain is DSGVTQTPKHLITATGQRVTLRCSPRSGDLSVYWYQQSLDQGLQFLIQYYNGEERAKGNILERFSAQQFPDLHSELNLSSLELGDSALYFCASSAGQGLNEQFFGPGTRLTVL.

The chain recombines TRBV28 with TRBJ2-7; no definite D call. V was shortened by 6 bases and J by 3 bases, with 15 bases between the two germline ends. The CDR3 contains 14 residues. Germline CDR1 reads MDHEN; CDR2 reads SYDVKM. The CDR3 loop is CASSPLLGSYEQYF. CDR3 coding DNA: TGTGCCAGCAGCCCTTTGCTTGGCAGCTACGAGCAGTACTTC.

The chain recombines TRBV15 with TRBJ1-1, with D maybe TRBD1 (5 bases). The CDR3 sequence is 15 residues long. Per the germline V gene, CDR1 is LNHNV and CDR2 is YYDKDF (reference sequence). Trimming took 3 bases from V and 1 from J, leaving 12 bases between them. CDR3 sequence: CATSSHRGKNTEAFF. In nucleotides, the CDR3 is TGTGCCACCAGCAGCCACCGGGGGAAGAACACTGAAGCTTTCTTT.

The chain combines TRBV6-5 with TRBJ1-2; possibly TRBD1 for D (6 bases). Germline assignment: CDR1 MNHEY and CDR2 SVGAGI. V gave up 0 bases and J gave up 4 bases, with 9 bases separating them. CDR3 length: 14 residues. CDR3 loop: CASSYSQGSYGYTF. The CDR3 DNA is TGTGCCAGCAGTTACTCGCAGGGGAGCTATGGCTACACCTTC.